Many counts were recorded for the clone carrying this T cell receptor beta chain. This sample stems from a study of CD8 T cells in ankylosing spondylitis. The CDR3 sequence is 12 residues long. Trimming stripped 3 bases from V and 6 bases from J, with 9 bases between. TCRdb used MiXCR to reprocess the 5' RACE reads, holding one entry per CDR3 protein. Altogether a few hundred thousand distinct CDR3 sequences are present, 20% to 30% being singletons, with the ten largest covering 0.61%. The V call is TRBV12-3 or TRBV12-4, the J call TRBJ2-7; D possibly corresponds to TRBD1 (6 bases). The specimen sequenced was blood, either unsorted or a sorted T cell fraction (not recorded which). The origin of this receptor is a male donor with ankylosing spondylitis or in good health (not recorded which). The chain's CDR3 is CASSFGRGEQYF. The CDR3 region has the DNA TGTGCCAGCAGTTTCGGCAGGGGCGAGCAGTACTTC.